This T cell receptor beta chain was obtained from a study of blood T cells in healthy people across ages. The V gene lost 4 bases and the J gene lost 2 bases, with 5 bases spanning the gap. The CDR3 loop spans 12 amino acids. CDR1 is SQVTM, CDR2 ANQGSEA, per germline. Approximately 9.7 milliliters was the volume of peripheral blood drawn from each donor. This clonotype was counted many times. Then a second PCR, running about 7 to 11 cycles, was carried out with a sample-barcoded 5' primer and a J-beta primer mix. TCRdb redid the calling of the 5' RACE reads with MiXCR, one entry per CDR3 protein. The table has 500,000 to 600,000 distinct CDR3 sequences, 27% seen once.

Sequenced input: blood. V usage is TRBV29-1 and J usage is TRBJ1-4; D is ambiguous. This clonotype was obtained from a woman aged 70 to 79 in good health. Here the CDR3 DNA reads TGCAGCGTTGGTAGGACTAATGAAAAACTGTTTTTT. Translation: CSVGRTNEKLFF.